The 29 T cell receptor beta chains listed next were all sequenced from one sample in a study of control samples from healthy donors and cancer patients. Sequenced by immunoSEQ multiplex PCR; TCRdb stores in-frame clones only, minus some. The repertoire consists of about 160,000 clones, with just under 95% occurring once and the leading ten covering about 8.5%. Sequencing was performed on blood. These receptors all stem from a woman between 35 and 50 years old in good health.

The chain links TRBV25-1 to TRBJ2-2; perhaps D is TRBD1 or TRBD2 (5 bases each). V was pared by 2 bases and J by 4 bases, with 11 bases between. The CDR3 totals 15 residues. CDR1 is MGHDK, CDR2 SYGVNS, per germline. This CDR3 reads CASSEPGAGTGELFF. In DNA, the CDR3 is TGTGCCAGCAGTGAACCCGGGGCAGGCACCGGGGAGCTGTTTTTT.

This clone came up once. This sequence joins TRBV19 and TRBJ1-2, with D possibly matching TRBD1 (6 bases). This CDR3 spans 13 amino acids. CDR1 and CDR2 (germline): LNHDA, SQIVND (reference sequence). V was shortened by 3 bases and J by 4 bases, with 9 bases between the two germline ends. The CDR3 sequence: CASSMDSGYGYTF. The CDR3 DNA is TGTGCCAGTAGTATGGACAGCGGCTATGGCTACACCTTC. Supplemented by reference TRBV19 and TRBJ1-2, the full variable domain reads DGGITQSPKYLFRKEGQNVTLSCEQNLNHDAMYWYRQDPGQGLRLIYYSQIVNDFQKGDIAEGYSVSREKKESFPLTVTSAQKNPTAFYLCASSMDSGYGYTFGSGTRLTVV.

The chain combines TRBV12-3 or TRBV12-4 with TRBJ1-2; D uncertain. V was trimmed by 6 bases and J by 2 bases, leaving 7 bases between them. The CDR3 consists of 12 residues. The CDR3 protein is CASSPSNYGYTF. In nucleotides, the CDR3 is TGTGCCAGCAGCCCCTCAAACTATGGCTACACCTTC.

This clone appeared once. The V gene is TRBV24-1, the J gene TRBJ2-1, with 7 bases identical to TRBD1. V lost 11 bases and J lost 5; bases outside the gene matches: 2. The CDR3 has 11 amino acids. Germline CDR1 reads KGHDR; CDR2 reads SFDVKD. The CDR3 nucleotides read TGTGCCAGAGGGGGCAACAATGAGCAGTTCTTC. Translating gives CARGGNNEQFF.

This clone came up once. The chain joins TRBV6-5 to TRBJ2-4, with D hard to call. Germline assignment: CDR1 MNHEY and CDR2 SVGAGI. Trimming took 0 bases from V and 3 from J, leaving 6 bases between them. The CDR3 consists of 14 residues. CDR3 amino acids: CASSYSRNKNIQYF. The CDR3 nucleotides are TGTGCCAGCAGTTACTCCCGGAACAAAAACATTCAGTACTTC.

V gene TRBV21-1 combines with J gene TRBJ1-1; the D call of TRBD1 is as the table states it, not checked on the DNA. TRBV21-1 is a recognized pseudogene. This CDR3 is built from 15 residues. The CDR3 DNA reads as TGTGCCAGCAGCAAGGATACCGACAGGAACACTGAAGCTTTCTTT. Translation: CASSKDTDRNTEAFF.

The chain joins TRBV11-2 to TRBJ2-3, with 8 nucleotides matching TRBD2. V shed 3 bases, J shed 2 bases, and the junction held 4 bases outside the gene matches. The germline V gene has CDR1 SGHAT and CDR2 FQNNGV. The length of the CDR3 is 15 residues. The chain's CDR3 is CASSLRTSYTDTQYF. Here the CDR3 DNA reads TGTGCCAGCAGCTTGAGGACTAGCTACACAGATACGCAGTATTTT.

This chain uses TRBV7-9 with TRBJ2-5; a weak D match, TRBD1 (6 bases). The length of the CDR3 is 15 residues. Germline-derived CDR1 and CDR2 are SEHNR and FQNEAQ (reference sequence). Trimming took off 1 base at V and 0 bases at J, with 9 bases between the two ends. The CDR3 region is CASSLEWDNQETQYF. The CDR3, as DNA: TGTGCCAGCAGCTTAGAATGGGACAACCAAGAGACCCAGTACTTC.

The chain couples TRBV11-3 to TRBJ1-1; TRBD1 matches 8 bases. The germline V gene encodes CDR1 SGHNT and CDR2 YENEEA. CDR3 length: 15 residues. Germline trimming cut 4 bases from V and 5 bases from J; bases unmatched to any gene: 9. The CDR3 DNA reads TGTGCCAGCAGCTCGGGACAGGCCCCCTTGACTGAAGCTTTCTTT. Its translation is CASSSGQAPLTEAFF.

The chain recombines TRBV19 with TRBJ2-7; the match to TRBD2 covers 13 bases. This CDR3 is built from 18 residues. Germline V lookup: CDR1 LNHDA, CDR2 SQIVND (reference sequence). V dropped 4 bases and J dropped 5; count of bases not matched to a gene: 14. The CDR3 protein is CASSKNPGLAGVINEQYF. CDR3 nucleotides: TGTGCCAGTAGTAAGAACCCAGGACTAGCGGGAGTAATCAACGAGCAGTACTTC.

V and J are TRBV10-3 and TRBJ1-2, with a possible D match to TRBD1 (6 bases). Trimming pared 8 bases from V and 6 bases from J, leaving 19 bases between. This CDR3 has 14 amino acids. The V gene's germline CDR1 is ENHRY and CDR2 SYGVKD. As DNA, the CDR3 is TGTGCCATCTCGCCGCGGGGGGCGACGCATGGCTACACCTTC. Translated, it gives CAISPRGATHGYTF.

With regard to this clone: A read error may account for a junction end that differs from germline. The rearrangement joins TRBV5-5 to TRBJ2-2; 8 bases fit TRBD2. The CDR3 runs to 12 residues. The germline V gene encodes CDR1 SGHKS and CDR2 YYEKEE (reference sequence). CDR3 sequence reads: CASSERSGGLFF. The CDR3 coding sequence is TGTGCCAGCAGCGAAAGAAGCGGGGGGCTGTTTTTT.

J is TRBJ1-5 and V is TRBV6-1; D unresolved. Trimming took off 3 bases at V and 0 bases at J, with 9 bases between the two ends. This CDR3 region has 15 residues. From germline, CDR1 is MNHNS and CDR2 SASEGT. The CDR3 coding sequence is TGTGCCAGCAGTGATCGATACAGTAGCAATCAGCCCCAGCATTTT. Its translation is CASSDRYSSNQPQHF.

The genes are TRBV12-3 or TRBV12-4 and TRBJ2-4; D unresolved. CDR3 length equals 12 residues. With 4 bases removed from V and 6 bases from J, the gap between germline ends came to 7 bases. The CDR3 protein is CASSSDLNIQYF. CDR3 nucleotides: TGTGCCAGCAGTTCAGACCTAAACATTCAGTACTTC.

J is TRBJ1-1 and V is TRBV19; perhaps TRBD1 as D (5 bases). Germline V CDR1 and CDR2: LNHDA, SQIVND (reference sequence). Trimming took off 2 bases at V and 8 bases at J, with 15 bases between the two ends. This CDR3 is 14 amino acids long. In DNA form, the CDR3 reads TGTGCCAGTAGTATAATGAGGACATCGGAGGAAGCTTTCTTT. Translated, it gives CASSIMRTSEEAFF.

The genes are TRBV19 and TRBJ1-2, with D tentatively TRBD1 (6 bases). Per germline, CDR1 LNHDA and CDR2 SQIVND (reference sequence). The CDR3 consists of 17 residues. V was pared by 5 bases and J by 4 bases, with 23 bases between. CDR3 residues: CASSATGQISPAYGYTF. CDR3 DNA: TGTGCCAGTAGTGCCACAGGACAGATATCGCCTGCCTATGGCTACACCTTC.

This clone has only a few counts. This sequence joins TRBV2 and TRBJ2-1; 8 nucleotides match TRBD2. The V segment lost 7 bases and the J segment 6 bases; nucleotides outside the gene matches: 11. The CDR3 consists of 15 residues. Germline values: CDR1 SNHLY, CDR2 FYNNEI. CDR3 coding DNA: TGTGCCAGCACTCTAAGCGGGAGTGCACTCAATGAGCAGTTCTTC. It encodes CASTLSGSALNEQFF.

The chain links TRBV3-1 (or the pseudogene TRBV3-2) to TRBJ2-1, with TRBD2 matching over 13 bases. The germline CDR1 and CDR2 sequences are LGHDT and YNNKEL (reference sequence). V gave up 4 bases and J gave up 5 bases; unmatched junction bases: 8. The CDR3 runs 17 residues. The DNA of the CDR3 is TGTGCCAGCAGCCCCAACGGTGGGACTAGCGGGGACAATGAGCAGTTCTTC. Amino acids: CASSPNGGTSGDNEQFF.

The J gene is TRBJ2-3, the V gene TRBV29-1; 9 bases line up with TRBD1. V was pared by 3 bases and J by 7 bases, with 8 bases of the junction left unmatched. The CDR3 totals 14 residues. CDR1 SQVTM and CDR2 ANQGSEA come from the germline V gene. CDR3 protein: CSVDPAGQGNTQYF. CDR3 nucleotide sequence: TGCAGCGTTGACCCTGCGGGACAGGGAAATACGCAGTATTTT.

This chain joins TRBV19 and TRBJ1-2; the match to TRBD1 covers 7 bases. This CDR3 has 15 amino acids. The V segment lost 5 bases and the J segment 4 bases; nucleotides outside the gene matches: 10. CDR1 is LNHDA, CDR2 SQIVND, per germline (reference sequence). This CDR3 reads CASSESRDSLYGYTF. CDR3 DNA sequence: TGTGCCAGTAGTGAATCGCGGGACAGCCTCTATGGCTACACCTTC.

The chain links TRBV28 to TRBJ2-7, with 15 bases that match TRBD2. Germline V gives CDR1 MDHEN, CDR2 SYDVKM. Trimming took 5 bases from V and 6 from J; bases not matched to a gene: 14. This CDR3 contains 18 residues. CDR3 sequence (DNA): TGTGCCAGCAGTACACAGGGACTAGCGGGGGGTCAGGGCCGCGAGCAGTACTTC. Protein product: CASSTQGLAGGQGREQYF.

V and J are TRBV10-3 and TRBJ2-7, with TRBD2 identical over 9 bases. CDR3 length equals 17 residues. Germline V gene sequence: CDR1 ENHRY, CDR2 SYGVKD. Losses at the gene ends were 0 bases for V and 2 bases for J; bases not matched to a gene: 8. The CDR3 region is CAISESKDLAGTYEQYF. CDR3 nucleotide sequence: TGTGCCATCAGTGAGTCGAAAGATCTAGCGGGAACCTACGAGCAGTACTTC.

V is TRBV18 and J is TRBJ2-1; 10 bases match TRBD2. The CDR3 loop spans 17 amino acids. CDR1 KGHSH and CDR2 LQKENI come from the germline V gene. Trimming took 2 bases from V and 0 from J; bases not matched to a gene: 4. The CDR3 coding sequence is TGTGCCAGCTCACCAAGGGCTAGCGGGAGCTCCTACAATGAGCAGTTCTTC. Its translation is CASSPRASGSSYNEQFF.

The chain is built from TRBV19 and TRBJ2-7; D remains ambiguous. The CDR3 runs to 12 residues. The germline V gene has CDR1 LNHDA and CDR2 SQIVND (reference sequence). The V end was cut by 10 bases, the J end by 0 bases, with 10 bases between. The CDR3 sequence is CATSGISYEQYF. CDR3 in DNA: TGTGCCACTTCAGGTATCTCCTACGAGCAGTACTTC.

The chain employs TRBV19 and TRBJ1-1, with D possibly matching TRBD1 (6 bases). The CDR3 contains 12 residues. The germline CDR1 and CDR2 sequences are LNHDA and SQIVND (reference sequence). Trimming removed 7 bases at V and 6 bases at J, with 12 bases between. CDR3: CASTRGGAEAFF. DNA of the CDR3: TGTGCCAGTACAAGAGGGGGAGCTGAAGCTTTCTTT.

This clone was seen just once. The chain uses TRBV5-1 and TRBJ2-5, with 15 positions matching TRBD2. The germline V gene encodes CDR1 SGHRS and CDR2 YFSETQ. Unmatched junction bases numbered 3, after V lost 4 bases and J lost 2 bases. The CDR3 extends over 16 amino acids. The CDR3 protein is CASSPGLAGGQETQYF. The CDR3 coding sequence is TGCGCCAGCAGCCCGGGACTAGCGGGGGGACAAGAGACCCAGTACTTC.

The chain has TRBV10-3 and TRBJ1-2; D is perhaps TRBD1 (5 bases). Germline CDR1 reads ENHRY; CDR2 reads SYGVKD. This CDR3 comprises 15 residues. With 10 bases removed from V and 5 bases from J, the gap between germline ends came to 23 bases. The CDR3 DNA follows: TGTGCCAGCCGGGATAGTGGGGCCAGGTCATATGGCTACACCTTC. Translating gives CASRDSGARSYGYTF.

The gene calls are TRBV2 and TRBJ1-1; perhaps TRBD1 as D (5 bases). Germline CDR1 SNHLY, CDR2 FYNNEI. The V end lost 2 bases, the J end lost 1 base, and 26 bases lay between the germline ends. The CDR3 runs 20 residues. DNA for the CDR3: TGTGCCAGCAGTGAACTTTCAACCCCGGTTCCAGGGACTACGAACACTGAAGCTTTCTTT. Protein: CASSELSTPVPGTTNTEAFF. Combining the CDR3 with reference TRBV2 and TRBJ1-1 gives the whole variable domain EPEVTQTPSHQVTQMGQEVILRCVPISNHLYFYWYRQILGQKVEFLVSFYNNEISEKSEIFDDQFSVERPDGSNFTLKIRSTKLEDSAMYFCASSELSTPVPGTTNTEAFFGQGTRLTVV.

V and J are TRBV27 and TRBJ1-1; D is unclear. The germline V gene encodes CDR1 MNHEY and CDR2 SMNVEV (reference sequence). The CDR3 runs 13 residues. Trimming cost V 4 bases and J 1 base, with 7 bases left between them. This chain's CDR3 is CASSYTENTEAFF. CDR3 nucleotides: TGTGCCAGCAGTTACACAGAGAACACTGAAGCTTTCTTT.